The 3 T cell receptor beta chains in this list originate from one sample, sequenced in a study of cytomegalovirus exposure and HLA in healthy donors (TCRdb year 2017). The library was made by the immunoSEQ multiplex PCR assay. A mixture of 60 forward primers for TCR Vbeta segments and 13 reverse primers for TCR Jbeta segments was used in the multiplex PCR. What TCRdb holds here is the immuneACCESS table cut down to in-frame rearrangements. Part of the clones is not present; checked against another copy, under half of the missing clones reflect an unresolved V gene, and the others are unexplained. Across this sample there are 40,000 to 55,000 clones, with about 78% seen only once. The ten largest clones add up to roughly 8% of the sample. The sample taken for sequencing was PBMCs. These receptors all stem from a man aged 25-45 years in good health and CMV-seropositive.

The chain has TRBV7-6 and TRBJ1-1; TRBD1 matches 9 bases. This CDR3 is built from 16 residues. Trimming at V came to 4 bases and at J to 7 bases, leaving 13 bases not matched to a gene. Germline loops: CDR1 SGHVS, CDR2 FNYEAQ. The CDR3: CASSSDGQGPLGEAFF. The CDR3, as DNA: TGTGCCAGCAGCTCGGACGGACAGGGGCCGCTTGGTGAAGCTTTCTTT.

This chain links TRBV5-4 with TRBJ2-5; 11 bases match TRBD2. From germline, CDR1 is SGHNT and CDR2 YYREEE (reference sequence). Germline trimming cut 1 base from V and 5 bases from J; bases unmatched to any gene: 4. This CDR3 spans 15 amino acids. In nucleotides, the CDR3 is TGTGCCAGCAGCTTGAGACTAGCGGGGTACGAGACCCAGTACTTC. Protein product: CASSLRLAGYETQYF.

For the CDR3, the DNA is TGTGCCTGGAGTGACCCGGGAGGGACCCTCCACTTT. It yields the protein CAWSDPGGTLHF. This chain joins TRBV30 and TRBJ1-6; the D is unclear. This CDR3 has 12 residues. Germline CDR1 and CDR2: GTSNPN and SVGIG (reference sequence). V lost 1 base, J lost 14 bases, and 12 bases lay in between.